One and the same sample provided the 10 T cell receptor beta chains below, sequenced in a study of blood T cell repertoires in COVID-19. Here immunoSEQ multiplex PCR was the method, and the copy in TCRdb shows in-frame clones only, minus some. The sample consists of 95,000 to 100,000 clones, about 80% of them appearing once. The sequenced sample consisted of peripheral blood. These receptors were collected from a human donor in a cohort sampled during active COVID-19.

The chain couples TRBV5-4 to TRBJ2-7; TRBD2 agrees at 9 bases. The CDR3 is 14 amino acids. The J segment lost 7 bases and the V segment lost 2 bases, leaving 7 bases of the junction unmatched. CDR1 SGHNT and CDR2 YYREEE come from the germline V gene (reference sequence). CDR3 in DNA: TGTGCCAGCAGCTTCTCGCGGGAGGGGGCGGAGCAGTACTTC. This sequence encodes CASSFSREGAEQYF.

The chain recombines TRBV7-9 with TRBJ1-1; 7 bases agree with TRBD1. This CDR3 comprises 13 residues. Germline V gene sequence: CDR1 SEHNR, CDR2 FQNEAQ (reference sequence). Unmatched junction bases numbered 6, after V lost 6 bases and J lost 5 bases. The CDR3 DNA is TGTGCCAGCAGGGCAGGGGGTACGACTGAAGCTTTCTTT. Protein sequence: CASRAGGTTEAFF.

A single count supports this clone. The V and J genes are TRBV7-8 and TRBJ2-5; no clear D. CDR1 SGHVS and CDR2 FQNEAQ come from the germline V gene. V was cut by 0 bases and J by 6 bases, with 17 bases left in between. CDR3 length equals 16 residues. The CDR3 coding sequence is TGTGCCAGCAGCTTAGCTGGCGGCTCGAATCAGAAGACCCAGTACTTC. It specifies CASSLAGGSNQKTQYF. The full variable domain, rest sourced from reference TRBV7-8 and TRBJ2-5, is GAGVSQSPRYKVAKRGQDVALRCDPISGHVSLFWYQQALGQGPEFLTYFQNEAQLDKSGLPSDRFFAERPEGSVSTLKIQRTQQEDSAVYLCASSLAGGSNQKTQYFGPGTRLLVL.

The chain links TRBV27 to TRBJ1-5; D not resolved. The CDR3 extends over 13 amino acids. Germline V gene lookup returns CDR1 MNHEY and CDR2 SMNVEV (reference sequence). Trimming pared 10 bases from V and 0 bases from J, leaving 10 bases between. The CDR3 DNA reads TGTGCCACCCGGTACAGTAGCAATCAGCCCCAGCATTTT. Encoded protein: CATRYSSNQPQHF.

The chain joins TRBV28 to TRBJ2-7; no definite D call. The CDR3 has 15 residues. The V end lost 6 bases, the J end lost 2 bases, and 17 bases lay between the germline ends. CDR1 is MDHEN and CDR2 is SYDVKM in the germline V gene. The CDR3: CASRPTGYTPYEQYF. CDR3 DNA sequence: TGTGCCAGCAGACCCACCGGGTATACTCCCTACGAGCAGTACTTC.

This clone was seen more than once but under ten times. The chain has TRBV5-4 and TRBJ1-4; TRBD1 agrees at 7 bases. Trimming cost V 4 bases and J 6 bases; bases outside gene matches: 12. CDR1 and CDR2 (germline): SGHNT, YYREEE (reference sequence). This CDR3 is 16 amino acids long. CDR3 DNA sequence: TGTGCCAGCAGCCCTGACAGGGATCGCACCCATGAAAAACTGTTTTTT. This codes for CASSPDRDRTHEKLFF.

This sequence joins TRBV28 and TRBJ1-1; 9 bases fit TRBD1. Trimming cost V 3 bases and J 7 bases; bases outside gene matches: 9. The germline V gene encodes CDR1 MDHEN and CDR2 SYDVKM. This CDR3 has 15 amino acids. This CDR3 reads CASSFPKGQGNEAFF. The CDR3 bases are TGTGCCAGCAGTTTCCCAAAGGGACAGGGTAATGAAGCTTTCTTT.

In its sample, this clone was seen many times. The chain recombines TRBV4-1 with TRBJ2-1; 11 bases line up with TRBD2. CDR1 is MGHRA, CDR2 YSYEKL, per germline. This CDR3 region has 16 residues. J was trimmed by 9 bases and V by 1 base; bases with no gene match: 8. The CDR3 DNA is TGCGCCAGCAGCCAAGTAGGTACTAGCGGGAGAGGTGAGCAGTTCTTC. Translated, it gives CASSQVGTSGRGEQFF.

The chain links TRBV19 to TRBJ1-4; D might be TRBD1 (5 bases). From germline, CDR1 is LNHDA and CDR2 SQIVND (reference sequence). The CDR3 totals 15 residues. V was shortened by 3 bases and J by 4 bases, with 12 bases between the two germline ends. The DNA of the CDR3 is TGTGCCAGTAGTATCCTGGGACTGATTAATGAAAAACTGTTTTTT. Its translation: CASSILGLINEKLFF.

The rearrangement links TRBV6-5 to TRBJ2-7; maybe TRBD1 (8 bases). Between the trimmed V and J ends, which lost 7 bases and 2 bases, there was a span of 15 bases. Germline V gene lookup returns CDR1 MNHEY and CDR2 SVGAGI. The CDR3 has 14 amino acids. CDR3 protein: CASTGQGLTYEQYF. DNA of the CDR3: TGTGCCAGCACAGGACAGGGACTAACCTACGAGCAGTACTTC.